This TCR beta chain was recorded in a study of blood T cell repertoires in COVID-19. The sample holds a few counts of this clone. Clones were sequenced by immunoSEQ multiplex PCR, and TCRdb holds only the in-frame ones, with some missing. This table has about 300,000 clones, around 88% appearing once. V was clipped by 7 bases and J by 3 bases, with 10 bases between them. This CDR3 comprises 13 residues. In germline, CDR1 is SNHLY, CDR2 FYNNEI. The chain joins TRBV2 to TRBJ1-5, with D perhaps TRBD1 (5 bases). The source material was peripheral blood. The clonotype originates from a woman aged 45-65 years with acute or convalescent COVID-19. CDR3 nucleotides: TGTGCCAGCAATGGACAAGTCAATCAGCCCCAGCATTTT. Protein: CASNGQVNQPQHF.